The 7 T cell receptor beta chains below were found in one sample sequenced in a study of T cell responses to AZD1222 COVID-19 vaccine (dated by TCRdb to about 2021). The intended sense of this specimen's time point label: about 28 days (+/-7) after the second vaccine dose. Libraries were prepared through the immunoSEQ multiplex PCR assay. The source is immuneACCESS, and TCRdb retained only in-frame sequences with V and J called. Part of the clones is not carried over; for the studies checked, unresolved V genes explain less than half of this, and the remainder is unexplained. The sample profile shows nearly 110,000 clones; 90% of them were found once. The ten largest clones take up roughly 8% of the sample. This sample comprised peripheral blood, obtained 28 days after the second AZD1222 dose. The source of these receptors is an adult who received the AZD1222 COVID-19 vaccine.

The chain carries TRBV3-1 (or the pseudogene TRBV3-2) and TRBJ1-2; D possibly corresponds to TRBD1 (5 bases). In germline, CDR1 is LGHDT, CDR2 YNNKEL (reference sequence). Deletions cut 4 bases from V and 1 base from J, with 10 bases between. This CDR3 region has 14 residues. The CDR3 region has the DNA TGTGCCAGCAGCCTCCGACAGCTTAACTATGGCTACACCTTC. Its protein is CASSLRQLNYGYTF.

The V call is TRBV4-3, the J call TRBJ1-1; D unresolved. This CDR3 has 13 amino acids. The ends were cut back, 4 bases at V and 1 base at J, with 7 bases in the middle. In germline, CDR1 is LGHNA, CDR2 YSLEER. The CDR3 DNA is TGCGCCAGCAGCCCCGACACGAACACTGAAGCTTTCTTT. It translates to CASSPDTNTEAFF.

The rearrangement uses TRBV2 and TRBJ1-1; a weak D match, TRBD1 (6 bases). The CDR3 contains 14 residues. Trimming shortened V by 0 bases and J by 4 bases, and 9 bases separated the two germline ends. Germline V gene data show CDR1 as SNHLY and CDR2 as FYNNEI. This CDR3 reads CASSEAGGLTEAFF. The CDR3 nucleotides read TGTGCCAGCAGTGAAGCTGGGGGCCTCACTGAAGCTTTCTTT.

The chain is built from TRBV12-3 or TRBV12-4 and TRBJ1-1; TRBD1 might be the D (6 bases). This CDR3 is built from 13 residues. Trimming removed 6 bases at V and 11 bases at J, with 19 bases between. In nucleotides, the CDR3 is TGTGCCAGCAGACCAGGGGTAAGCTCGATGGCTTTCTTT. It encodes CASRPGVSSMAFF.

The chain is built from TRBV7-8 and TRBJ2-2, with 8 nucleotides matching TRBD1. Germline V gives CDR1 SGHVS, CDR2 FQNEAQ. This CDR3 contains 17 residues. The V and J ends lost 7 bases and 1 base, in that order; junction bases with no gene match: 11. As DNA, the CDR3 is TGTGCCAGCAACGCCGCCCGGGACAGGCTGAACACCGGGGAGCTGTTTTTT. Protein product: CASNAARDRLNTGELFF.

V usage is TRBV3-1 (or the pseudogene TRBV3-2) and J usage is TRBJ2-5; 9 nucleotides align to TRBD2. V trimming: 5 bases; J trimming: 2 bases; junction bases outside the gene matches: 0. Germline V gene sequence: CDR1 LGHDT, CDR2 YNNKEL (reference sequence). The CDR3 has 13 residues. Here the CDR3 DNA reads TGTGCCAGCAGCGCGGGGGGGCAAGAGACCCAGTACTTC. Translated: CASSAGGQETQYF.

This chain uses TRBV4-1 with TRBJ2-3, with 9 bases identical to TRBD2. This CDR3 spans 17 amino acids. Germline CDR1 MGHRA, CDR2 YSYEKL. Trimming removed 4 bases from V and 0 bases from J; junction bases left unmatched: 8. CDR3 DNA sequence: TGCGCCAGCAGCCTAAATAGCGGGGGACAGAGCACAGATACGCAGTATTTT. It translates to CASSLNSGGQSTDTQYF.